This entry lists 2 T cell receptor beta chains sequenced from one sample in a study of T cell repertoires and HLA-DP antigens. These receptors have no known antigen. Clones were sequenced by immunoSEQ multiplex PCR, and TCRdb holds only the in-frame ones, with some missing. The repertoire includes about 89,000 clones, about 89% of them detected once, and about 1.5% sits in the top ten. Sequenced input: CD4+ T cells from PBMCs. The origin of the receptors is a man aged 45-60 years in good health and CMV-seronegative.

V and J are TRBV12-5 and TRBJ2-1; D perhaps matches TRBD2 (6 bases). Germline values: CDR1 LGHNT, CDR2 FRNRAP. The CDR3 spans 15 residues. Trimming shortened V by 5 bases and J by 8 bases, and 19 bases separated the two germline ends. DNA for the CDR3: TGTGCTAGTGGTACAGGAGATGGGGGGAGATATGAGCAGTTCTTC. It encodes CASGTGDGGRYEQFF.

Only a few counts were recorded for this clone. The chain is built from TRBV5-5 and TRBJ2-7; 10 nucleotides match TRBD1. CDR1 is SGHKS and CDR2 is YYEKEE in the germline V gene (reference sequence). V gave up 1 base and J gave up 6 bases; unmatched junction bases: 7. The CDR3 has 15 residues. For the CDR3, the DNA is TGTGCCAGCAGCTTGACGGGACAGGGGTGGGTCGAGCAGTACTTC. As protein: CASSLTGQGWVEQYF.